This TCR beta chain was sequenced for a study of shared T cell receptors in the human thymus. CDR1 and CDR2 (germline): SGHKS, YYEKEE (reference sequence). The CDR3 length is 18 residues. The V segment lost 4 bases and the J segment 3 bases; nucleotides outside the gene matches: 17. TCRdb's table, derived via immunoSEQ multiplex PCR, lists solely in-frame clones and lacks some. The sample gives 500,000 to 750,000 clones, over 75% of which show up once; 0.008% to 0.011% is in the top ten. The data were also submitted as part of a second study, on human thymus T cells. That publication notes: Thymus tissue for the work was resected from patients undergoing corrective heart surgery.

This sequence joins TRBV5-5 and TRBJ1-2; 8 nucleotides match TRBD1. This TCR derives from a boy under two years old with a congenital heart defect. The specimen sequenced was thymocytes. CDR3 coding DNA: TGTGCCAGCAGCAGCGGGACAGGACTATCTTCTAGGGACTATGGCTACACCTTC. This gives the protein CASSSGTGLSSRDYGYTF.